The 30 T cell receptor beta chains in this list originate from one sample, sequenced in a study of blood T cell repertoires in COVID-19. Sequencing used immunoSEQ multiplex PCR; TCRdb keeps in-frame clones, though not all of them. The top ten hold more than 1.5% of the sample, which has a few hundred thousand clones, roughly 89% seen once. The sample comprised PBMCs or T cells enriched from blood (not recorded which). These receptors originate from a woman in her fifties or sixties who had recovered from COVID-19.

The V and J genes are TRBV7-9 and TRBJ2-1, with D possibly being TRBD2 (6 bases). Germline V gives CDR1 SEHNR, CDR2 FQNEAQ (reference sequence). Trimming took 5 bases from V and 8 from J, leaving 22 bases between them. This CDR3 region has 16 residues. DNA for the CDR3: TGTGCCAGCAGCCTAAGGGCGGCGGGGCTTACCGATGAGCAGTTCTTC. Its protein is CASSLRAAGLTDEQFF. Combining the CDR3 with reference TRBV7-9 and TRBJ2-1 gives the whole variable domain DTGVSQNPRHKITKRGQNVTFRCDPISEHNRLYWYRQTLGQGPEFLTYFQNEAQLEKSRLLSDRFSAERPKGSFSTLEIQRTEQGDSAMYLCASSLRAAGLTDEQFFGPGTRLTVL.

The rearrangement uses TRBV5-6 and TRBJ1-1; maybe TRBD1 (6 bases). The CDR3 length is 12 residues. From germline, CDR1 is SGHDT and CDR2 YYEEEE. The ends were cut back, 5 bases at V and 11 bases at J, with 16 bases in the middle. The DNA for the CDR3 is TGTGCCAGCAGTCGGCAGGGGCCTGGGGCTTTCTTT. Its protein product is CASSRQGPGAFF.

This clone was recorded only once. The chain carries TRBV6-6 and TRBJ1-2; D gene unclear. Trimming shortened V by 8 bases and J by 5 bases, and 15 bases separated the two germline ends. This CDR3 is 13 amino acids long. The germline CDR1 and CDR2 sequences are MNHNY and SVGAGI (reference sequence). The CDR3 region is CASEPAGRYGYTF. CDR3 in DNA: TGTGCCAGCGAACCGGCAGGTCGGTATGGCTACACCTTC.

The J gene is TRBJ2-7, the V gene TRBV5-1, with 8 positions matching TRBD1. From germline, CDR1 is SGHRS and CDR2 YFSETQ. V lost 4 bases and J lost 3; bases outside the gene matches: 9. The CDR3 runs to 15 residues. The CDR3 region has the DNA TGCGCCAGCAGCGACCCGGGGACAGGCTTCTACGAGCAGTACTTC. Its protein product is CASSDPGTGFYEQYF.

The CDR3 sequence: CASSNANPISYINSPLHF. The CDR3 DNA reads TGTGCCAGCAGCAACGCAAATCCCATTTCATACATCAATTCACCCCTCCACTTT. The chain recombines TRBV3-1 (or the pseudogene TRBV3-2) with TRBJ1-6, with D unresolved. Trimming removed 5 bases from V and 7 bases from J, with 24 bases in between. Germline V gives CDR1 LGHDT, CDR2 YNNKEL (reference sequence). There are 18 residues in the CDR3.

This chain uses TRBV7-2 with TRBJ1-4, with 10 nucleotides matching TRBD1. Germline V CDR1 and CDR2: SGHTA, FQGNSA. The trim removed 6 bases at V and 7 bases at J, leaving 14 bases unmatched. This CDR3 spans 17 amino acids. The CDR3 spells CASSSHPPGTGAEKLFF. The CDR3 nucleotides are TGTGCCAGCAGTTCTCACCCCCCCGGGACAGGGGCTGAAAAACTGTTTTTT.

The CDR3 bases are TGTGCCACAAAGCGGGACAGGGATGGAAACACCATATATTTT. Protein: CATKRDRDGNTIYF. The rearrangement links TRBV19 to TRBJ1-3; TRBD1 matches 9 bases. V trimming: 10 bases; J trimming: 3 bases; junction bases outside the gene matches: 7. Germline lookup yields CDR1 LNHDA and CDR2 SQIVND (reference sequence). The CDR3 totals 14 residues. The variable domain in full, completed from reference TRBV19 and TRBJ1-3, reads DGGITQSPKYLFRKEGQNVTLSCEQNLNHDAMYWYRQDPGQGLRLIYYSQIVNDFQKGDIAEGYSVSREKKESFPLTVTSAQKNPTAFYLCATKRDRDGNTIYFGEGSWLTVV.

The chain combines TRBV5-1 with TRBJ1-1; 7 bases agree with TRBD1. Per the germline V gene, CDR1 is SGHRS and CDR2 is YFSETQ. V lost 3 bases and J lost 4; bases outside the gene matches: 9. The CDR3 extends over 15 amino acids. CDR3 in amino acids: CASSWTGTSGTEAFF. The CDR3, as DNA: TGCGCCAGCAGCTGGACAGGTACTAGCGGCACTGAAGCTTTCTTT.

The J gene is TRBJ2-7, the V gene TRBV28, with D perhaps TRBD2 (5 bases). Germline assignment: CDR1 MDHEN and CDR2 SYDVKM. Trimming took 5 bases from V and 6 from J, leaving 14 bases between them. The CDR3 extends over 13 amino acids. The DNA of the CDR3 is TGTGCCAGCAGTCGAACTAGTCTCGTCGAGCAGTACTTC. Its translation: CASSRTSLVEQYF.

This rearrangement joins TRBV5-1 to TRBJ2-1; 9 nucleotides agree with TRBD2. The CDR3 consists of 16 residues. Per the germline V gene, CDR1 is SGHRS and CDR2 is YFSETQ. J lost 4 bases, V lost 0 bases, and 5 bases had no gene match. The DNA of the CDR3 is TGCGCCAGCAGCTTGGTGGCTAGCGGGATGTACAATGAGCAGTTCTTC. It translates to CASSLVASGMYNEQFF. Full variable domain (outside the CDR3, taken from reference TRBV5-1 and TRBJ2-1): KAGVTQTPRYLIKTRGQQVTLSCSPISGHRSVSWYQQTPGQGLQFLFEYFSETQRNKGNFPGRFSGRQFSNSRSEMNVSTLELGDSALYLCASSLVASGMYNEQFFGPGTRLTVL.

This clone was recorded once. CDR3 sequence (DNA): TGTGCCAGCAGCTTAGCGGCAGGGCCCTACAATGAGCAGTTCTTC. Amino acid sequence: CASSLAAGPYNEQFF. This chain connects TRBV7-8 to TRBJ2-1; the D gene is possibly TRBD1 (5 bases). Trimming stripped 0 bases from V and 2 bases from J, with 8 bases between. Germline V gene sequence: CDR1 SGHVS, CDR2 FQNEAQ. The CDR3 totals 15 residues.

The chain combines TRBV6-5 with TRBJ2-7; tentative D call: TRBD2 (6 bases). The CDR3 is 12 residues long. Per the germline V gene, CDR1 is MNHEY and CDR2 is SVGAGI. V shed 6 bases and J shed 4 bases, with 10 bases lying between them. The CDR3 protein is CASSWGGYEQYF. CDR3 DNA: TGTGCCAGCAGCTGGGGAGGTTACGAGCAGTACTTC.

In this sample, this clone turned up a few times. The genes are TRBV9 and TRBJ1-1, with 8 bases fitting TRBD1. This CDR3 has 13 amino acids. The junction had 3 bases not matched to a gene; V was cut back by 3 bases and J by 5 bases. Germline V gene lookup returns CDR1 SGDLS and CDR2 YYNGEE. In nucleotides, the CDR3 is TGTGCCAGCAGCGCCAACAGGGGGACTGAAGCTTTCTTT. This gives the protein CASSANRGTEAFF.

The CDR3 sequence is CASSSPTVGNQPQHF. As DNA, the CDR3 is TGTGCCAGCAGTTCGCCGACAGTTGGCAATCAGCCCCAGCATTTT. The chain couples TRBV28 to TRBJ1-5, with a tentative D call TRBD1 (5 bases). The V gene's germline CDR1 is MDHEN and CDR2 SYDVKM. Trimming removed 4 bases from V and 2 bases from J, with 12 bases in between. This CDR3 has 15 amino acids.

This clone is a singleton in its sample. The gene calls are TRBV28 and TRBJ2-1, with TRBD2 as a possible D gene (6 bases). This CDR3 comprises 12 residues. Trimming cost V 10 bases and J 7 bases, with 14 bases left between them. Germline CDR1 MDHEN, CDR2 SYDVKM. In DNA, the CDR3 is TGTGCCACCCTGGGACTTTTTAATGAGCAGTTCTTC. Translation gives CATLGLFNEQFF.

The rearrangement joins TRBV7-9 to TRBJ1-1, with 8 bases fitting TRBD1. The CDR3 contains 14 residues. The V gene end was trimmed by 8 bases and the J gene end by 1 base; junction bases not matched to a gene: 6. Germline V lookup: CDR1 SEHNR, CDR2 FQNEAQ (reference sequence). The CDR3 nucleotides read TGTGCCAGCTTAGAGCAGGGGGCGAACACTGAAGCTTTCTTT. Translated: CASLEQGANTEAFF.

This chain uses TRBV11-3 with TRBJ2-3, with 7 bases that match TRBD2. Germline trimming cut 9 bases from V and 4 bases from J; bases unmatched to any gene: 10. CDR3 size: 14 residues. CDR1 and CDR2 (germline): SGHNT, YENEEA. The CDR3 coding sequence is TGTGCCAGTGGTTGGTGGGGGGGGTCAGATACGCAGTATTTT. Translated: CASGWWGGSDTQYF.

The genes are TRBV4-1 and TRBJ2-1, with a possible D match to TRBD2 (7 bases). V lost 5 bases and J 4 bases, leaving 21 bases between the germline ends. This CDR3 has 17 amino acids. CDR1 is MGHRA, CDR2 YSYEKL, per germline. CDR3 region: CASSARGAGTKYNEQFF. DNA of the CDR3: TGCGCCAGCAGCGCGAGGGGGGCAGGGACTAAGTACAATGAGCAGTTCTTC.

This chain's CDR3 is CASRLEGRVEHQPQHF. In DNA, the CDR3 is TGTGCAAGTCGCTTAGAAGGCAGGGTAGAGCATCAGCCCCAGCATTTT. V usage is TRBV12-2 and J usage is TRBJ1-5; the table gives TRBD1 as D, unverified against the DNA. TRBV12-2 is assigned pseudogene status. This CDR3 has 16 amino acids.

This clone came up once. The chain carries TRBV2 and TRBJ2-3; TRBD2 might be the D (7 bases). Germline CDR1 reads SNHLY; CDR2 reads FYNNEI. The V gene lost 0 bases and the J gene lost 8 bases, with 15 bases spanning the gap. CDR3 length: 15 amino acids. The CDR3 loop is CASSEALGGRVTQYF. The CDR3 coding sequence is TGTGCCAGCAGTGAAGCCTTGGGGGGGCGGGTTACGCAGTATTTT.

This chain links TRBV6-2 or TRBV6-3 with TRBJ2-2; TRBD1 might be the D (6 bases). Trimming took off 4 bases at V and 5 bases at J, with 14 bases between the two ends. Per the germline V gene, CDR1 is MNHEY and CDR2 is SVGEGT. The CDR3 sequence is 15 residues long. CDR3 residues: CASSSSGVATGELFF. For the CDR3, the DNA is TGTGCCAGCAGTTCCTCAGGGGTGGCGACCGGGGAGCTGTTTTTT.

This clone has a single count. The rearrangement uses TRBV28 and TRBJ2-5; TRBD1 aligns across 9 bases. V dropped 6 bases and J dropped 5; count of bases not matched to a gene: 13. Germline V gives CDR1 MDHEN, CDR2 SYDVKM. The CDR3 runs to 16 residues. CDR3 in DNA: TGTGCCAGCAGCCCACAGGGGGCTTTGTCTGGGGAGACCCAGTACTTC. Encoded protein: CASSPQGALSGETQYF.

V usage is TRBV19 and J usage is TRBJ2-1; D perhaps matches TRBD2 (6 bases). Germline-derived CDR1 and CDR2 are LNHDA and SQIVND (reference sequence). Trimming left V 5 bases short and J 2 bases short, with 10 bases between. CDR3 size: 14 residues. The CDR3 DNA follows: TGTGCCAGTAGTGGGGGACTCCCCTACAATGAGCAGTTCTTC. Its translation is CASSGGLPYNEQFF.

Notes on this clone: One junction end disagrees with the germline gene, perhaps due to a read error. V gene TRBV18 combines with J gene TRBJ1-1, with 7 bases identical to TRBD1. CDR1 KGHSH and CDR2 LQKENI come from the germline V gene. The CDR3 has 15 residues. Written as DNA, the CDR3 is TGTGCCAGCTCTCCACCGGTAGGACAGGCGATTGGGGCTTTCTTT. It specifies CASSPPVGQAIGAFF.

This rearrangement joins TRBV27 to TRBJ1-5, with D uncertain. Germline CDR1 reads MNHEY; CDR2 reads SMNVEV (reference sequence). The CDR3 extends over 16 amino acids. V was trimmed by 2 bases and J by 0 bases, leaving 11 bases between them. The DNA of the CDR3 is TGTGCCAGCAGTTTAAAGGCAGGATATAGCAATCAGCCCCAGCATTTT. Protein product: CASSLKAGYSNQPQHF.

J is TRBJ1-1 and V is TRBV24-1; TRBD1 might be the D (6 bases). The CDR3 sequence is 13 residues long. The V end lost 5 bases, the J end lost 7 bases, and 13 bases lay between the germline ends. Germline V CDR1 and CDR2: KGHDR, SFDVKD. The CDR3 nucleotides read TGTGCCACCAGTGTTGCACAGGGTGGTGAAGCTTTCTTT. This sequence encodes CATSVAQGGEAFF.

The count of this clone is one. The genes are TRBV6-1 and TRBJ1-1; TRBD1 matches at 7 bases. Trimming cost V 0 bases and J 7 bases; bases outside gene matches: 8. The CDR3 is 15 residues long. Germline CDR1 reads MNHNS; CDR2 reads SASEGT. This CDR3 is CASSEAGTARGEAFF. CDR3 coding DNA: TGTGCCAGCAGTGAAGCCGGGACAGCCAGGGGTGAAGCTTTCTTT.

CDR3 residues: CASSSVLEQFF. The CDR3 DNA reads TGTGCCAGCAGTTCCGTCCTGGAGCAGTTCTTC. The V and J genes are TRBV12-3 or TRBV12-4 and TRBJ2-1; no reliable D call. Trimming pared 4 bases from V and 10 bases from J, leaving 8 bases between. The CDR3 sequence is 11 residues long.

The V call is TRBV10-2, the J call TRBJ2-2, with 10 positions matching TRBD2. The V gene's germline CDR1 is WSHSY and CDR2 SAAADI. The ends lost 7 bases at V and 3 bases at J; junction bases unmatched: 5. The CDR3 contains 15 residues. The chain's CDR3 is CASTGLAGDTGELFF. CDR3 in DNA: TGCGCCAGCACTGGGCTAGCGGGAGACACCGGGGAGCTGTTTTTT.

The table lists this clone with a few counts. Compared with germline, one end of the junction differs, possibly owing to a read error. J is TRBJ2-3 and V is TRBV10-3, with D perhaps TRBD1 (6 bases). Germline loops: CDR1 ENHRY, CDR2 SYGVKD. The CDR3 sequence is 15 residues long. This chain's CDR3 is CAIRPDTGSTNTQYF. The CDR3 bases are TGTGCCATCAGGCCGGATACAGGGTCCACAAATACGCAGTATTTT.